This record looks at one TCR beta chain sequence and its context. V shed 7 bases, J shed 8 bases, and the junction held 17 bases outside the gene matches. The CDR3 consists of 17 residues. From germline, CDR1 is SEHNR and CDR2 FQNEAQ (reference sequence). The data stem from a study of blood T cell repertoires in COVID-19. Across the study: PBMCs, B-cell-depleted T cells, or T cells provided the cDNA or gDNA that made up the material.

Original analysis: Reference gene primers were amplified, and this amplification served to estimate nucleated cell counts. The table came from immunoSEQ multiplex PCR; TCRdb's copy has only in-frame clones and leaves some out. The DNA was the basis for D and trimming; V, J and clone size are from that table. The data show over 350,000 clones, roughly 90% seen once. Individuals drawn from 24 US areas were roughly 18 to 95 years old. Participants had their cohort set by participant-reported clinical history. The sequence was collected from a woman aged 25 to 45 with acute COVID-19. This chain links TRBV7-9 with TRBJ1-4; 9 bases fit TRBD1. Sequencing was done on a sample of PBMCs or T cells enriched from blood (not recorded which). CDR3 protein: CASTIGTGSRLREKLFF. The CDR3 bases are TGTGCCAGCACCATCGGGACAGGGTCTCGCTTAAGGGAAAAACTGTTTTTT.